This T cell receptor (beta chain) was documented in a study of cytomegalovirus exposure and HLA in healthy donors. Across the study: Of 398 genotyped donors, about 81% clustered with self-reported Caucasian donors.

PCR primers comprised 60 Vbeta and 13 Jbeta primers. Data came from immunoSEQ multiplex PCR; TCRdb stores just in-frame clones and leaves some out. This table holds around 150,000 clones, about 81% found once. A remark on this clone: The antigen is undetermined.

The CDR3 contains 15 residues. Germline CDR1 MNHNS, CDR2 SASEGT. The ends lost 2 bases at V and 8 bases at J; junction bases unmatched: 9. Broader study findings: The study found most TCR sequences rare, yet found some public TCRs in many donors. One variant, a missense change in DCLRE1C, was linked in a later analysis to TCR beta V- and J-gene trimming. Being productive about 87% or about 30% of the time was typical of most TCR beta V segments in an earlier analysis.

The chain recombines TRBV6-1 with TRBJ2-4; 7 bases match TRBD2. The clonotype originates from a woman between 18 and 29 years old in good health and CMV-seronegative. The sequenced material came from PBMCs. In DNA, the CDR3 is TGTGCCAGCAGTGAATTGGGGGGGTGGAGGGACATTCAGTACTTC. This codes for CASSELGGWRDIQYF.